The clone carrying this T cell receptor (beta chain) was seen more than once but under ten times. Trimming at V came to 2 bases and at J to 4 bases, leaving 7 bases not matched to a gene. The CDR3 contains 15 residues. Germline CDR1 and CDR2: SQVTM and ANQGSEA. The data derive from a study of T cells after yellow fever vaccination. TCRdb reprocessed the 5' RACE reads with MiXCR, giving one entry per CDR3 protein. The sample consists of some 560,000 distinct CDR3 sequences, less than 20% of them appearing once. The chain links TRBV29-1 to TRBJ2-2; 7 nucleotides agree with TRBD1. The TCR originated in a man younger than 35 who received the YFV17D yellow fever vaccine. The starting material was PBMCs, obtained about 5 days after the first yellow fever vaccination. The CDR3 spells CSVERAGGVTGELFF. The CDR3 region has the DNA TGCAGCGTTGAACGGGCAGGGGGAGTCACCGGGGAGCTGTTTTTT.